The sequence of this T cell receptor (beta chain) was determined in a study of blood T cell repertoires in COVID-19. As for the study in general: The cDNA or gDNA used as material had been derived from T cells, B-cell-depleted T cells, or PBMCs.

The table came from immunoSEQ multiplex PCR; TCRdb's copy has only in-frame clones and leaves some out. The sample has 99,000 or so clones, approximately 81% seen once. The CDR3 is made up of 15 amino acids. Trimming left V 1 base short and J 0 bases short, with 7 bases between. CDR1 and CDR2 (germline): SGHVS, FQNEAQ. What was sequenced was peripheral blood. This receptor was taken from an older man with acute or convalescent COVID-19. The rearrangement links TRBV7-8 to TRBJ2-1; unclear D gene. CDR3 in DNA: TGTGCCAGCAGCTTAGTCGGAGACTCCTACAATGAGCAGTTCTTC. It specifies CASSLVGDSYNEQFF.